Detailed here is one T cell receptor (beta chain). As handled by the study authors: Amplification from reference gene primers served as the basis for estimated nucleated cell counts. The method was immunoSEQ multiplex PCR; TCRdb's version includes in-frame clones alone and lacks a portion of them. The DNA was the basis for D and trimming; V, J and clone size are from that table. The sample records 90,000 to 120,000 clones, around nine tenths being singletons. CDR3 length: 14 residues. V shed 1 base and J shed 4 bases, with 7 bases lying between them. Germline CDR1 is SGHAT and CDR2 is FQNNGV. The data were obtained in a study of blood T cell repertoires in COVID-19. Study-level information: Researchers got acute and convalescent COVID-19 samples from the United States, Italy and Spain. T cells, B-cell-depleted T cells, or PBMCs supplied cDNA or gDNA.

The sequencing input was peripheral blood. This clonotype was obtained from a man aged 70-80 years with acute or convalescent COVID-19. The V and J genes are TRBV11-2 and TRBJ2-2; the D is unclear. This CDR3 is CASSLVLSTGELFF. In DNA form, the CDR3 reads TGTGCCAGCAGCTTAGTACTATCCACCGGGGAGCTGTTTTTT. Combining the CDR3 with reference TRBV11-2 and TRBJ2-2 gives the whole variable domain EAGVAQSPRYKIIEKRQSVAFWCNPISGHATLYWYQQILGQGPKLLIQFQNNGVVDDSQLPKDRFSAERLKGVDSTLKIQPAKLEDSAVYLCASSLVLSTGELFFGEGSRLTVL.